The 12 T cell receptor beta chains listed next were all sequenced from one sample in a study of blood T cell repertoires in COVID-19. The data were produced by immunoSEQ multiplex PCR, yet TCRdb's version contains in-frame clones alone and is incomplete. The sample comprises under 200,000 clones, approximately 90% of which are singletons, and about 2.5% rests with the top ten. Sequencing was performed on peripheral blood. All receptors derive from a man aged 18 to 30 with acute or convalescent COVID-19.

This chain joins TRBV2 and TRBJ1-2; 9 bases line up with TRBD1. Per germline, CDR1 SNHLY and CDR2 FYNNEI. The CDR3 loop spans 14 amino acids. Losses at the gene ends were 6 bases for V and 3 bases for J; bases not matched to a gene: 5. The CDR3 reads CASSRTGGDYGYTF. The CDR3 region has the DNA TGTGCCAGCAGCCGAACAGGGGGCGACTATGGCTACACCTTC.

In its sample, this clone was seen a few times. The chain employs TRBV6-5 and TRBJ2-5; 8 nucleotides match TRBD1. With 7 bases clipped from V and 4 bases from J, the junction kept 11 bases outside the gene matches. This CDR3 contains 15 residues. The germline V gene has CDR1 MNHEY and CDR2 SVGAGI. This CDR3 is CASKVGRGPVETQYF. The CDR3 DNA reads as TGTGCCAGCAAGGTGGGCAGGGGGCCGGTAGAGACCCAGTACTTC.

The V and J genes are TRBV5-1 and TRBJ1-6, with 8 bases matching TRBD1. The V segment lost 4 bases and the J segment 6 bases; nucleotides outside the gene matches: 6. Germline V CDR1 and CDR2: SGHRS, YFSETQ. The CDR3 length is 15 residues. The CDR3 protein is CASSGGTGPNSPLHF. For the CDR3, the DNA is TGCGCCAGCAGCGGAGGGACAGGTCCTAATTCACCCCTCCACTTT.

In its sample, this clone was seen a few times. The chain is built from TRBV3-1 (or the pseudogene TRBV3-2) and TRBJ2-3, with TRBD2 matching over 10 bases. J lost 3 bases, V lost 0 bases, and 6 bases had no gene match. Germline CDR1 and CDR2: LGHDT and YNNKEL (reference sequence). This CDR3 region has 17 residues. CDR3 sequence: CASSQETSGHETDTQYF. The DNA of the CDR3 is TGTGCCAGCAGCCAAGAGACTAGCGGGCACGAGACAGATACGCAGTATTTT.

The chain recombines TRBV21-1 with TRBJ1-5; the table's D call, TRBD1, has no DNA check behind it. TRBV21-1 is reported as a pseudogene. The CDR3 extends over 15 amino acids. The CDR3 loop is CASSRGLQGHQPQHF. CDR3 in DNA: TGTGCCAGCAGCCGTGGGCTACAGGGTCATCAGCCCCAGCATTTT.

V is TRBV2 and J is TRBJ1-1; 9 nucleotides line up with TRBD1. The CDR3 spans 13 residues. The V gene's germline CDR1 is SNHLY and CDR2 FYNNEI. The trim removed 9 bases at V and 6 bases at J, leaving 8 bases unmatched. The CDR3 region has the DNA TGTGCCAGAAGGGACAGGGTCGACGCTGAAGCTTTCTTT. Translating gives CARRDRVDAEAFF.

The chain couples TRBV14 to TRBJ2-1; 8 bases line up with TRBD2. The J segment lost 5 bases and the V segment lost 4 bases, leaving 10 bases of the junction unmatched. The CDR3 is 16 residues long. Germline CDR1 and CDR2: SGHDN and FVKESK. The CDR3 protein is CASSRVTGTRDNEQFF. CDR3 coding DNA: TGTGCCAGCAGCCGCGTGACCGGGACTAGAGACAATGAGCAGTTCTTC.

CDR3 DNA: TGTGCCAGCAGTCAGGGGTCCTCTGGAAACACCATATATTTT. The encoded protein is CASSQGSSGNTIYF. The chain carries TRBV11-2 and TRBJ1-3; possibly TRBD1 for D (6 bases). The CDR3 has 14 amino acids. Per germline, CDR1 SGHAT and CDR2 FQNNGV. Trimming stripped 6 bases from V and 0 bases from J, with 9 bases between.

J is TRBJ1-1 and V is TRBV19, with D possibly TRBD1 on 5 matching bases. Trimming shortened V by 10 bases and J by 3 bases, and 9 bases separated the two germline ends. The CDR3 is 11 residues long. Looked up from germline, CDR1 is LNHDA and CDR2 is SQIVND (reference sequence). CDR3 sequence: CATQGYTEAFF. The CDR3 DNA follows: TGTGCCACCCAGGGTTACACTGAAGCTTTCTTT.

This chain joins TRBV7-9 and TRBJ1-4, with D possibly TRBD1 on 5 matching bases. V was shortened by 5 bases and J by 8 bases, with 12 bases between the two germline ends. The CDR3 has 13 amino acids. Germline-derived CDR1 and CDR2 are SEHNR and FQNEAQ (reference sequence). CDR3 nucleotides: TGTGCCAGCAGCCCCAGGGATAGGGAAAAACTGTTTTTT. Its protein is CASSPRDREKLFF.

This chain connects TRBV7-8 to TRBJ1-2; D may be TRBD1 (6 bases). Trimming stripped 5 bases from V and 4 bases from J, with 23 bases between. CDR3 length equals 17 residues. Germline values: CDR1 SGHVS, CDR2 FQNEAQ. In nucleotides, the CDR3 is TGTGCCAGCAGCCTACAACCGACCGAGGGGGACCTCTATGGCTACACCTTC. It specifies CASSLQPTEGDLYGYTF. Filled out from reference TRBV7-8 and TRBJ1-2, the complete variable domain reads GAGVSQSPRYKVAKRGQDVALRCDPISGHVSLFWYQQALGQGPEFLTYFQNEAQLDKSGLPSDRFFAERPEGSVSTLKIQRTQQEDSAVYLCASSLQPTEGDLYGYTFGSGTRLTVV.

The V call is TRBV27, the J call TRBJ1-6; D is undetermined. The CDR3 runs to 15 residues. Germline V gene data show CDR1 as MNHEY and CDR2 as SMNVEV (reference sequence). The V and J ends lost 6 bases and 5 bases respectively, with 14 bases between them. The CDR3 loop reads CASRPLRGNNSPLHF. CDR3 sequence (DNA): TGTGCCAGCAGGCCCCTTAGAGGGAATAATTCACCCCTCCACTTT.